The T cell receptor (beta chain) under discussion was sequenced for a study of brain T cells in children with intractable seizures (dated by TCRdb to 2020 to 2022). Study-level background: As a first screen for immune gene transcripts, resected brain tissue from 40 to 60 pediatric epilepsy surgery cases was run on a NanoString immunology panel. Among the roughly 12 selected surgery cases, pre-surgery blood was additionally sequenced for eight, leaving four cases with brain tissue only.

The germline V gene gives CDR1 as SGHRS and CDR2 as YFSETQ. The CDR3 goes from the cysteine to the phenylalanine over 15 residues. This entry keeps only the CDR3 DNA: 45 bases, framed from base 1. V is trimmed back by 1 base and J by 8 bases, and the junction contains 11 bases that no gene match accounts for. A word on this clone: Its antigen is not yet known. No base qualities exist here, and no much larger clone lies one base off it.

The time point label on this specimen signifies: resected brain tissue, or blood drawn just prior to surgery. Surgery cases with the highest brain T cell transcript signatures were selected for TCR beta chain sequencing of brain tissue and, where available, blood. Before surgery, patients had received at least one anti-epileptic drug. The TCR-sequenced patients were children whose drug-resistant epilepsy was caused by tuberous sclerosis complex, focal cortical dysplasia, Rasmussen encephalitis or hemimegalencephaly. Blood samples were drawn just before the epilepsy surgery. The Monarch genomic DNA purification kit was used to extract bulk genomic DNA from unsorted brain tissue and whole blood. The immunoSEQ assay was used to generate TCR beta chain sequences from genomic DNA. Per the authors' processing: Any CDR3 sequence that did not begin with the conserved framework cysteine at position 104 was removed by hand. To get clonality, the normalized Shannon's Diversity Index was subtracted from one, giving values from 0 (maximal diversity) to 1 (oligoclonal). Chi-squared comparison-of-proportions tests were used to check whether the frequency of the same CDR3 differed between samples, for example brain versus blood. Public clonotypes were identified by searching immuneACCESS, and similarity to known antiviral clonotypes was assessed with the VDJdb browser. Entries here come from immuneACCESS through TCRdb and include only in-frame sequences with V and J called. Some clones fail to appear in such tables; in the studies checked, an unresolved V gene covers under half of the shortfall, and the cause of the remainder is unknown. V and J calls plus clone size are reproduced from that table; the DNA served to infer D and trimming. The sample table contains tens of thousands of clones; only one count was recorded for around 96% of them. 0.38% of the sample is taken by the ten largest.

What the work shows at the level of the full study, not this receptor alone: The patients' HCMV serostatus was not known, and viral specificity was inferred solely from CDR3 sequence similarity. Because sequencing depth was different between pre-surgery and post-surgery blood, clones absent from the pre-surgery sample may reflect undersampling.

The clonotype comes from a boy in the first two years of life with focal cortical dysplasia and intractable seizures. Sequenced here: peripheral blood, sampled at surgery. Rearrangement joined TRBV5-1 to TRBJ1-2, and TRBD1 matches 7 of the central bases. The nucleotide sequence reads TGCGCCAGCAGCTTGCGGACAGGTCCATTGTGGGGCTACACCTTC. Translated, this is CASSLRTGPLWGYTF.